This is a list of T cell receptor beta chains from one sample in a study of cytomegalovirus exposure and HLA in healthy donors. This table comes from immunoSEQ multiplex PCR, and its TCRdb copy is limited to in-frame clones, with some not included. The repertoire holds fewer than 200,000 clones, with around nine tenths as singletons. The sequencing input was PBMCs. These receptors were collected from a woman in her late teens or twenties in good health and CMV-seropositive. The CDR3 runs from the conserved cysteine through the conserved F or W. D genes are given only for firm matches. Size is stated for part of the rows, as once, few or many counts, or as a class when the clone is expanded.

V	J	size	D	CDR3	DNA
TRBV5-6	TRBJ1-1	.	.	CASSLYQVRVRAFF	TGTGCCAGCAGCTTATACCAAGTGAGGGTGAGGGCTTTCTTT
TRBV2	TRBJ2-2	few	TRBD2	CASSITSGRAWTGELFF	TGTGCCAGCAGCATAACTAGCGGGAGGGCCTGGACCGGGGAGCTGTTTTTT
TRBV27	TRBJ2-1	.	TRBD1	CASSLRQGGGNEQFF	TGTGCCAGCAGTCTAAGACAGGGTGGGGGCAATGAGCAGTTCTTC
TRBV6-5	TRBJ1-1	.	.	CASSYEALNTEAFF	TGTGCCAGCAGTTACGAAGCCCTGAACACTGAAGCTTTCTTT
TRBV20-1	TRBJ2-7	.	.	CSAPMAYEQYF	TGCAGTGCTCCTATGGCCTACGAGCAGTACTTC
TRBV10-2	TRBJ2-2	once	.	CASSGAQTNTGELFF	TGCGCCAGCAGTGGGGCGCAAACGAACACCGGGGAGCTGTTTTTT
TRBV4-1	TRBJ2-3	.	.	CASSQEKGLRTDTQYF	TGCGCCAGCAGCCAAGAAAAGGGGTTGAGGACAGATACGCAGTATTTT
TRBV14	TRBJ2-1	.	.	CASSRPRQSYNEQFF	TGTGCCAGCAGCCGGCCGAGACAGTCCTACAATGAGCAGTTCTTC
TRBV7-2	TRBJ2-7	.	.	CASSLSRDTYEQYF	TGTGCCAGCAGCTTATCCAGGGATACCTACGAGCAGTACTTC
TRBV9	TRBJ2-1	.	TRBD2	CASSVVTPGTRGNEQFF	TGTGCCAGCAGCGTAGTAACCCCCGGGACTAGAGGCAATGAGCAGTTCTTC
TRBV19	TRBJ1-2	.	TRBD1	CASRQDRDYGYTF	TGTGCCAGTAGGCAGGACAGGGACTATGGCTACACCTTC
TRBV14	TRBJ2-2	few	.	CASSDRNTGELFF	TGTGCCAGCAGCGACAGGAACACCGGGGAGCTGTTTTTT
TRBV6-5	TRBJ1-2	.	.	CAIRGSFNRNYGYTF	TGTGCCATTAGGGGCAGCTTTAATCGGAACTATGGCTACACCTTC
TRBV7-3	TRBJ2-2	.	.	CASSLMFSSTGELFF	TGTGCCAGCAGCTTGATGTTTTCGAGCACCGGGGAGCTGTTTTTT
TRBV7-6	TRBJ2-2	.	.	CASTRNQGTGELFF	TGTGCCAGCACCAGAAACCAGGGGACCGGGGAGCTGTTTTTT
TRBV19	TRBJ1-2	.	TRBD1	CASSQGTGHGYTF	TGTGCCAGTAGTCAAGGGACAGGGCATGGCTACACCTTC
TRBV11-3	TRBJ2-3	.	.	CASSLQTGTDTQYF	TGTGCCAGCAGCCTCCAGACTGGCACAGATACGCAGTATTTT
TRBV29-1	TRBJ2-1	.	.	CSVEGSRRPVLNEQFF	TGCAGCGTTGAAGGGTCTAGGAGGCCTGTATTAAATGAGCAGTTCTTC
TRBV7-3	TRBJ2-1	.	.	CASSYMLGTYNEQFF	TGTGCCAGCAGTTATATGCTAGGAACCTACAATGAGCAGTTCTTC
TRBV9	TRBJ2-5	.	.	CASSVIAEETQYF	TGTGCCAGCAGCGTTATAGCCGAAGAGACCCAGTACTTC
TRBV5-6	TRBJ1-2	.	TRBD1	CASSLVRGGGGYTF	TGTGCCAGCAGCTTGGTGAGAGGGGGCGGTGGCTACACCTTC
TRBV11-3	TRBJ1-1	.	TRBD1	CASSWDRLGNAFF	TGTGCCAGCAGCTGGGACAGGTTGGGAAATGCTTTCTTT
TRBV28	TRBJ2-1	.	TRBD2	CASSYSGLAGVLANEQFF	TGTGCCAGCAGTTACTCGGGACTAGCGGGAGTGTTGGCCAATGAGCAGTTCTTC
TRBV15	TRBJ1-2	.	.	CATSRESTGNYGYTF	TGTGCCACCAGCAGAGAATCGACAGGAAACTATGGCTACACCTTC
TRBV5-1	TRBJ2-1	.	TRBD1	CASSLYTGEIYNEQFF	TGCGCCAGCAGCCTCTACACAGGGGAGATCTACAATGAGCAGTTCTTC
TRBV6-4	TRBJ1-1	.	TRBD1	CASSDSRVRGPEAFF	TGTGCCAGCAGTGACTCGAGGGTGAGGGGGCCTGAAGCTTTCTTT
TRBV19	TRBJ1-5	.	.	CASSIIPGSQPQHF	TGTGCCAGTAGTATCATTCCAGGGTCGCAGCCCCAGCATTTT
TRBV5-1	TRBJ2-2	.	.	CASSWREITGELFF	TGCGCCAGCAGCTGGAGGGAAATCACCGGGGAGCTGTTTTTT
TRBV6-5	TRBJ1-2	.	TRBD1	CASSDGQGNGYTF	TGTGCCAGCAGTGACGGACAGGGAAACGGCTACACCTTC
TRBV27	TRBJ2-1	.	TRBD2	CASIYSGRVRSSYNEQFF	TGTGCCAGCATATATAGCGGGAGGGTCCGAAGCTCCTACAATGAGCAGTTCTTC
TRBV5-4	TRBJ1-1	.	.	CASSDYRDMNTEAFF	TGTGCCAGCAGTGACTACAGGGACATGAACACTGAAGCTTTCTTT
TRBV9	TRBJ2-7	.	.	CASSVESGSYEQYF	TGTGCCAGCAGCGTGGAGTCGGGTTCCTACGAGCAGTACTTC
TRBV11-2	TRBJ1-2	.	.	CASSLRQGKLYSYTF	TGTGCCAGCAGCTTACGTCAGGGCAAGCTCTATAGCTACACCTTC
TRBV4-2	TRBJ2-1	.	TRBD2	CASSQPGLSSSYNEQFF	TGTGCCAGCAGCCAACCGGGACTATCGAGCTCCTACAATGAGCAGTTCTTC
TRBV10-1	TRBJ2-1	.	.	CASSDGGTGERPSYNEQFF	TGCGCCAGCAGTGACGGGGGTACGGGGGAGCGTCCTTCCTACAATGAGCAGTTCTTC
TRBV7-2	TRBJ2-5	once	TRBD1	CASSPDRAETQYF	TGTGCCAGCAGCCCGGACAGGGCAGAGACCCAGTACTTC
TRBV4-3	TRBJ2-1	many	TRBD2	CASSQDWRERNEQFF	TGCGCCAGCAGCCAAGATTGGCGGGAGAGGAATGAGCAGTTCTTC
TRBV12-5	TRBJ2-7	once	TRBD1	CASGGFGQGEYEQYF	TGTGCTAGTGGCGGTTTCGGACAGGGGGAATACGAGCAGTACTTC
TRBV5-4	TRBJ2-7	.	TRBD2	CASSSKTSETYEQYF	TGTGCCAGCAGCTCTAAGACTAGCGAAACCTACGAGCAGTACTTC
TRBV10-3	TRBJ2-1	.	.	CAISEVGGADNEQFF	TGTGCCATCAGTGAGGTTGGGGGGGCTGACAATGAGCAGTTCTTC
TRBV7-9	TRBJ2-7	.	TRBD1	CASSRRLAQGDEQYF	TGTGCCAGCAGCAGAAGACTGGCCCAGGGGGACGAGCAGTACTTC
TRBV27	TRBJ2-7	.	TRBD2	CASSLRSGGRTVEQYF	TGTGCCAGCAGCCTCCGGTCGGGCGGGAGGACCGTCGAGCAGTACTTC
TRBV19	TRBJ2-2	.	TRBD1	CASSPGQAGELFF	TGTGCCAGTAGTCCCGGACAGGCCGGGGAGCTGTTTTTT
TRBV2	TRBJ1-1	.	.	CASSVPPTLNTEAFF	TGTGCCAGCAGTGTCCCCCCCACTTTGAACACTGAAGCTTTCTTT
TRBV5-6	TRBJ1-4	.	.	CASSTDGTRTNEKLFF	TGTGCCAGCAGCACGGACGGGACACGGACTAATGAAAAACTGTTTTTT
TRBV6-5	TRBJ2-1	.	.	CASSYVGQGNYNEQFF	TGTGCCAGCAGTTACGTTGGGCAGGGGAACTACAATGAGCAGTTCTTC
TRBV28	TRBJ2-7	.	TRBD1	CASSLGQGDEQYF	TGTGCCAGCAGTTTAGGGCAGGGGGACGAGCAGTACTTC
TRBV28	TRBJ1-1	.	TRBD1	CASSPIWDRVTEAFF	TGTGCCAGCAGTCCCATCTGGGACAGGGTCACTGAAGCTTTCTTT
TRBV25-1	TRBJ2-1	.	.	CASSDRRNRQHPEQFF	TGTGCCAGCAGTGATAGAAGGAACAGACAGCACCCCGAGCAGTTCTTC